This entry lists 27 T cell receptor beta chains sequenced from one sample in a study of blood T cell repertoires in COVID-19 (dated by TCRdb to 2018 to 2021). The library was built by means of the immunoSEQ multiplex PCR assay. TCRdb took this table from immuneACCESS and kept in-frame rearrangements with V and J called. Such tables lack part of the clones; where checked against another copy, unresolved V genes explain under half of the gap, and the rest is unexplained. The sample records about 140,000 clones, around 88% of which are singletons. The biggest ten clones account for 1.5% of the sample. Sequencing input: peripheral blood. The receptor set was obtained from a woman aged 60 to 75 with acute or convalescent COVID-19.

This clone has just one count. The chain uses TRBV18 and TRBJ1-6, with D perhaps TRBD1 (5 bases). Trimming shortened V by 0 bases and J by 6 bases, and 15 bases separated the two germline ends. The V gene's germline CDR1 is KGHSH and CDR2 LQKENI. This CDR3 has 17 residues. CDR3 region: CASSPPGQSRTNSPLHF. The CDR3 DNA reads as TGTGCCAGCTCACCACCGGGGCAGTCGCGCACTAATTCACCCCTCCACTTT. The full variable domain, with the rest looked up from reference TRBV18 and TRBJ1-6, is NAGVMQNPRHLVRRRGQEARLRCSPMKGHSHVYWYRQLPEEGLKFMVYLQKENIIDESGMPKERFSAEFPKEGPSILRIQQVVRGDSAAYFCASSPPGQSRTNSPLHFGNGTRLTVT.

The V call is TRBV20-1, the J call TRBJ1-2; TRBD1 matches at 7 bases. Germline assignment: CDR1 DFQATT and CDR2 SNEGSKA (reference sequence). This CDR3 has 14 amino acids. V lost 3 bases and J lost 3; bases outside the gene matches: 7. As DNA, the CDR3 is TGCAGTGCTAGTGTCCCTACAGGGGACTATGGCTACACCTTC. It specifies CSASVPTGDYGYTF.

This clone was counted ten times or more. The J gene is TRBJ2-1, the V gene TRBV4-1, with TRBD2 matching over 10 bases. CDR3 length: 17 residues. Germline trimming cut 3 bases from V and 2 bases from J; bases unmatched to any gene: 7. CDR1 and CDR2 (germline): MGHRA, YSYEKL. The CDR3 loop is CASSQVLSGGAYNEQFF. In DNA form, the CDR3 reads TGCGCCAGCAGCCAGGTCCTAAGCGGGGGGGCCTACAATGAGCAGTTCTTC.

The rearrangement links TRBV5-4 to TRBJ1-6, with 8 positions matching TRBD1. Unmatched junction bases numbered 5, after V lost 5 bases and J lost 7 bases. The CDR3 has 14 amino acids. CDR1 SGHNT and CDR2 YYREEE come from the germline V gene (reference sequence). In DNA form, the CDR3 reads TGTGCCAGCAGAACGGGACAGGAGAATTCACCCCTCCACTTT. Residues: CASRTGQENSPLHF.

The genes are TRBV10-3 and TRBJ1-3, with D perhaps matching TRBD1 (6 bases). The CDR3 totals 15 residues. Trimming removed 3 bases at V and 0 bases at J, with 9 bases between. Germline values: CDR1 ENHRY, CDR2 SYGVKD. The CDR3 DNA reads as TGTGCCATCAGTGACAAGGACAGCTCTGGAAACACCATATATTTT. This sequence encodes CAISDKDSSGNTIYF.

The rearrangement joins TRBV9 to TRBJ2-1; the match to TRBD2 covers 7 bases. The CDR3 is 15 amino acids. The V and J ends lost 2 bases and 5 bases, in that order; junction bases with no gene match: 7. Germline V gene sequence: CDR1 SGDLS, CDR2 YYNGEE. The CDR3 loop reads CASSVWQGGNNEQFF. DNA of the CDR3: TGTGCCAGCAGCGTGTGGCAGGGAGGGAACAATGAGCAGTTCTTC.

The rearrangement links TRBV7-9 to TRBJ2-1, with D possibly TRBD2 on 6 matching bases. Germline lookup yields CDR1 SEHNR and CDR2 FQNEAQ (reference sequence). The V and J ends lost 3 bases and 8 bases respectively, with 11 bases between them. This CDR3 region has 13 residues. CDR3 loop: CASSFSGVHEQFF. DNA of the CDR3: TGTGCCAGCAGCTTCTCGGGGGTCCATGAGCAGTTCTTC.

Details on this clone: A read error may produce the germline difference seen at one junction end. The J gene is TRBJ2-3, the V gene TRBV13, with D possibly being TRBD1 (6 bases). This CDR3 comprises 12 residues. The V gene's germline CDR1 is PRHDT and CDR2 FYEKMQ (reference sequence). CDR3 protein: CASSPPQGPGFF. The CDR3 DNA reads TGTGCCAGCAGCCCCCCGCAGGGGCCGGGATTTTTT.

This chain links TRBV5-4 with TRBJ1-1, with D possibly TRBD1 on 6 matching bases. This CDR3 comprises 14 residues. Trimming took off 0 bases at V and 5 bases at J, with 11 bases between the two ends. CDR1 and CDR2 (germline): SGHNT, YYREEE (reference sequence). The CDR3 protein is CASSLAYRETEAFF. In DNA form, the CDR3 reads TGTGCCAGCAGCTTGGCCTACAGGGAAACTGAAGCTTTCTTT.

The rearrangement joins TRBV19 to TRBJ2-3; 8 bases map to TRBD1. CDR3 length equals 16 residues. Germline V gives CDR1 LNHDA, CDR2 SQIVND (reference sequence). The V gene end was trimmed by 6 bases and the J gene end by 4 bases; junction bases not matched to a gene: 12. DNA for the CDR3: TGTGCCAGTAGCCCCCTGGGCGCAGGGGGCGCAGATACGCAGTATTTT. Translating gives CASSPLGAGGADTQYF.

This chain connects TRBV6-6 to TRBJ1-1; D ambiguous. The CDR3 loop spans 13 amino acids. CDR1 MNHNY and CDR2 SVGAGI come from the germline V gene (reference sequence). V was cut by 7 bases and J by 2 bases, with 11 bases left in between. In DNA, the CDR3 is TGTGCCAGCACCCGCAGGCCAAACACTGAAGCTTTCTTT. Translated: CASTRRPNTEAFF.

This sequence joins TRBV6-5 and TRBJ1-6; 8 bases agree with TRBD1. Trimming removed 4 bases from V and 8 bases from J; junction bases left unmatched: 4. Germline V gene data show CDR1 as MNHEY and CDR2 as SVGAGI. The CDR3 spans 14 residues. CDR3 sequence reads: CASSSGQGHSPLHF. CDR3 sequence (DNA): TGTGCCAGCAGTTCCGGACAGGGACATTCACCCCTCCACTTT.

This chain connects TRBV4-2 to TRBJ2-1, with 12 positions matching TRBD1. Germline loops: CDR1 LGHNA, CDR2 YNFKEQ. CDR3 size: 14 residues. Trimming at V came to 4 bases and at J to 6 bases, leaving 1 base not matched to a gene. The CDR3 reads CASSRDRGPNEQFF. The CDR3, as DNA: TGTGCCAGCAGCCGGGACAGGGGGCCCAATGAGCAGTTCTTC.

The V and J genes are TRBV13 and TRBJ2-1, with 11 nucleotides matching TRBD1. Unmatched junction bases numbered 4, after V lost 7 bases and J lost 2 bases. Germline lookup yields CDR1 PRHDT and CDR2 FYEKMQ (reference sequence). The CDR3 runs 15 residues. CDR3 nucleotide sequence: TGTGCCAGCAAGGGACAGGGGGGCGCCTACAATGAGCAGTTCTTC. The encoded protein is CASKGQGGAYNEQFF.

The chain carries TRBV28 and TRBJ1-5, with 7 positions matching TRBD1. Looked up from germline, CDR1 is MDHEN and CDR2 is SYDVKM. V shed 4 bases and J 9 bases; nucleotides not matched to a gene: 9. The length of the CDR3 is 14 residues. CDR3 loop: CASSSLDRSRPQHF. The DNA of the CDR3 is TGTGCCAGCAGTTCGTTGGACAGGTCACGGCCCCAGCATTTT.

The V and J genes are TRBV5-1 and TRBJ2-5, with TRBD1 as a possible D gene (6 bases). The CDR3 runs 13 residues. Germline CDR1 is SGHRS and CDR2 is YFSETQ. Between the trimmed V and J ends, which lost 5 bases and 2 bases, there was a span of 10 bases. CDR3 region: CASRPGQQETQYF. The CDR3 nucleotides read TGCGCCAGCAGGCCTGGACAGCAAGAGACCCAGTACTTC.

This chain uses TRBV9 with TRBJ2-7, with TRBD2 matching 8 bases. The CDR3 is made up of 13 amino acids. Germline lookup yields CDR1 SGDLS and CDR2 YYNGEE. With 4 bases clipped from V and 6 bases from J, the junction kept 6 bases outside the gene matches. CDR3 nucleotides: TGTGCCAGCAGCTGGTCACTAGCGGCCGAGCAGTACTTC. Amino acids: CASSWSLAAEQYF.

The chain links TRBV29-1 to TRBJ2-3; 9 nucleotides match TRBD2. Trimming took 3 bases from V and 0 from J; bases not matched to a gene: 13. Germline V CDR1 and CDR2: SQVTM, ANQGSEA. This CDR3 spans 18 amino acids. CDR3 DNA sequence: TGCAGCGTTGAGTATGCTAGCGGGGACAAAGCAAGCACAGATACGCAGTATTTT. Protein: CSVEYASGDKASTDTQYF.

This chain connects TRBV15 to TRBJ1-4, with 10 bases matching TRBD1. V lost 3 bases and J lost 3; bases outside the gene matches: 7. Germline CDR1 and CDR2: LNHNV and YYDKDF (reference sequence). The CDR3 is 17 residues long. The CDR3 DNA reads as TGTGCCACCAGCAGGGGGGACAGGGGCGATTCTAATGAAAAACTGTTTTTT. It codes for CATSRGDRGDSNEKLFF.

The rearrangement links TRBV5-1 to TRBJ2-5; 7 nucleotides agree with TRBD1. CDR1 is SGHRS and CDR2 is YFSETQ in the germline V gene. V dropped 4 bases and J dropped 0; count of bases not matched to a gene: 3. The CDR3 runs to 14 residues. DNA of the CDR3: TGCGCCAGCAGCCTACAGGGGTACCAAGAGACCCAGTACTTC. It codes for CASSLQGYQETQYF.

The V and J genes are TRBV2 and TRBJ2-5; 9 bases agree with TRBD1. Germline CDR1 reads SNHLY; CDR2 reads FYNNEI. Trimming removed 7 bases from V and 6 bases from J; junction bases left unmatched: 9. This CDR3 has 14 residues. DNA of the CDR3: TGTGCCAGCACTTCGGGACAGGGAGGGAAGACCCAGTACTTC. This encodes CASTSGQGGKTQYF.

This clone has just a few counts. The chain has TRBV18 and TRBJ1-3, with 7 bases that match TRBD1. Looked up from germline, CDR1 is KGHSH and CDR2 is LQKENI. The CDR3 has 15 amino acids. J gave up 1 base and V 4 bases, and 4 bases lay outside the gene matches. The CDR3, as DNA: TGTGCCAGCTCACTCGGGACAGCATCTGGAAACACCATATATTTT. It codes for CASSLGTASGNTIYF.

This clone was found once. The genes are TRBV9 and TRBJ2-5; a possible D gene is TRBD1 (5 bases). Trimming removed 3 bases at V and 3 bases at J, with 12 bases between. There are 14 residues in the CDR3. The germline gives CDR1 SGDLS, CDR2 YYNGEE. The CDR3 here is CASSAPDSKETQYF. CDR3 nucleotide sequence: TGTGCCAGCAGCGCACCAGACAGTAAAGAGACCCAGTACTTC.

The chain combines TRBV29-1 with TRBJ2-3; 7 bases are shared with TRBD2. Germline CDR1 SQVTM, CDR2 ANQGSEA. This CDR3 spans 17 amino acids. V shed 5 bases and J 0 bases; nucleotides not matched to a gene: 14. The CDR3 reads CSVTGGSRQVSTDTQYF. The CDR3 DNA is TGCAGCGTTACCGGGGGGTCGAGGCAGGTTAGCACAGATACGCAGTATTTT.

The rearrangement joins TRBV21-1 to TRBJ2-5; TRBD1 is the table's D call and was not checked against the DNA. TRBV21-1 is described as a pseudogene. This CDR3 contains 17 residues. The CDR3 sequence is CASSKAKGGQGRETQYF. For the CDR3, the DNA is TGTGCCAGCAGCAAAGCTAAGGGGGGACAGGGGAGAGAGACCCAGTACTTC.

The rearrangement joins TRBV7-2 to TRBJ2-1, with 10 bases fitting TRBD2. Looked up from germline, CDR1 is SGHTA and CDR2 is FQGNSA. V gave up 5 bases and J gave up 9 bases; unmatched junction bases: 10. The CDR3 contains 15 residues. This CDR3 reads CASSPQRGGNSEQFF. Written as DNA, the CDR3 is TGTGCCAGCAGCCCTCAGCGGGGGGGCAATAGTGAGCAGTTCTTC.

This sequence joins TRBV4-3 and TRBJ2-1; possible D gene TRBD2, 6 bases. Looked up from germline, CDR1 is LGHNA and CDR2 is YSLEER. V lost 0 bases, J lost 6 bases, and 18 bases lay in between. The CDR3 runs 17 residues. CDR3 loop: CASSQELRRGSRNEQFF. CDR3 DNA sequence: TGCGCCAGCAGCCAAGAACTGAGGCGGGGCAGTCGCAATGAGCAGTTCTTC.